A single sample is the source of the 23 T cell receptor beta chains below, sequenced in a study of blood T cell repertoires in COVID-19. Data came from immunoSEQ multiplex PCR; TCRdb stores just in-frame clones and leaves some out. This sample carries about 200,000 clones, roughly 84% of them seen once, and the ten largest clones take roughly 5.6%. Sequencing was done on a sample of peripheral blood. The receptors originated from a woman in her thirties or forties who had recovered from COVID-19.

V gene TRBV19 combines with J gene TRBJ1-4; D is unclear. The CDR3 is 16 amino acids. Looked up from germline, CDR1 is LNHDA and CDR2 is SQIVND (reference sequence). The ends were cut back, 5 bases at V and 0 bases at J, with 13 bases in the middle. CDR3 sequence reads: CASSEALGPTNEKLFF. For the CDR3, the DNA is TGTGCCAGTAGTGAAGCCCTGGGCCCAACTAATGAAAAACTGTTTTTT.

CDR3 residues: CASSISQAGGREQYF. The CDR3 DNA reads TGTGCCAGTAGTATATCCCAAGCGGGAGGACGCGAGCAGTACTTC. The rearrangement links TRBV19 to TRBJ2-7; 9 bases align to TRBD2. CDR1 is LNHDA, CDR2 SQIVND, per germline (reference sequence). The length of the CDR3 is 15 residues. Trimming cost V 2 bases and J 6 bases; bases outside gene matches: 8.

This rearrangement joins TRBV5-1 to TRBJ2-1; 7 nucleotides match TRBD1. With 0 bases clipped from V and 7 bases from J, the junction kept 7 bases outside the gene matches. The V gene's germline CDR1 is SGHRS and CDR2 YFSETQ. This CDR3 has 15 amino acids. The CDR3 DNA is TGCGCCAGCAGCTTGGAAACAGGGGCTGGAAATGAGCAGTTCTTC. It encodes CASSLETGAGNEQFF.

The rearrangement uses TRBV12-2 and TRBJ2-7; TRBD2, the table's D call, lacks a check against the DNA. TRBV12-2 is a pseudogene. The CDR3 sequence is 17 residues long. CDR3 coding DNA: TGTGCAAGTCGCCCACCCGGGCTAGCGGACTCCGGGTGGGAGCAGTACTTC. Its protein product is CASRPPGLADSGWEQYF.

CDR3 protein: CASSHSGRGGNEQFF. CDR3 nucleotide sequence: TGTGCCAGCAGCCATAGCGGGAGGGGAGGCAATGAGCAGTTCTTC. This chain connects TRBV3-1 (or the pseudogene TRBV3-2) to TRBJ2-1; 11 bases map to TRBD2. The CDR3 has 15 amino acids. With 3 bases clipped from V and 6 bases from J, the junction kept 4 bases outside the gene matches. Germline V gene sequence: CDR1 LGHDT, CDR2 YNNKEL (reference sequence).

On this clone itself: Other DNA variants within this sample encode the same CDR3. V usage is TRBV19 and J usage is TRBJ2-3, with 7 bases identical to TRBD1. Germline CDR1 LNHDA, CDR2 SQIVND (reference sequence). The CDR3 contains 14 residues. V lost 3 bases, J lost 1 base, and 1 base stayed unmatched. CDR3 DNA sequence: TGTGCCAGTAGTATCGGACAGGGCACAGATACGCAGTATTTT. Translation gives CASSIGQGTDTQYF.

This clone was counted a single time. The chain recombines TRBV14 with TRBJ2-7; perhaps TRBD1 as D (5 bases). Germline CDR1 SGHDN, CDR2 FVKESK. Trimming stripped 3 bases from V and 7 bases from J, with 16 bases between. This CDR3 is built from 14 residues. The CDR3, as DNA: TGTGCCAGCAGCCAGGTCCCTTGGGGCGCGGAGCAGTACTTC. Translated: CASSQVPWGAEQYF.

This clone was seen a single time. The V gene is TRBV5-1, the J gene TRBJ2-3; 12 nucleotides match TRBD2. Unmatched junction bases numbered 7, after V lost 0 bases and J lost 5 bases. The V gene's germline CDR1 is SGHRS and CDR2 YFSETQ. The CDR3 has 17 amino acids. For the CDR3, the DNA is TGCGCCAGCAGCTTGGGGCTAGCGGGAGGGGCCGGAGATACGCAGTATTTT. Protein sequence: CASSLGLAGGAGDTQYF.

The chain joins TRBV28 to TRBJ2-3; D is possibly TRBD2 (6 bases). Germline CDR1 reads MDHEN; CDR2 reads SYDVKM. Between the trimmed V and J ends, which lost 5 bases and 1 base, there was a span of 19 bases. The CDR3 is 17 residues long. This CDR3 reads CASSVVTRAFGTDTQYF. The CDR3 coding sequence is TGTGCCAGCAGTGTCGTGACTAGGGCCTTTGGCACAGATACGCAGTATTTT.

The chain carries TRBV28 and TRBJ1-2, with unresolved D. V lost 4 bases and J lost 2, with 8 bases in between. The germline gives CDR1 MDHEN, CDR2 SYDVKM. This CDR3 has 13 residues. CDR3 amino acids: CASSSHLNYGYTF. CDR3 DNA sequence: TGTGCCAGCAGTTCTCATCTAAACTATGGCTACACCTTC.

The chain is built from TRBV7-2 and TRBJ2-1; the match to TRBD2 covers 8 bases. The junction had 13 bases not matched to a gene; V was cut back by 6 bases and J by 9 bases. The CDR3 length is 15 residues. CDR1 is SGHTA, CDR2 FQGNSA, per germline. CDR3 sequence (DNA): TGTGCCAGCAGGGTAGCGGGATCCCAGGTAGGTGAGCAGTTCTTC. It is translated as CASRVAGSQVGEQFF. Filled out from reference TRBV7-2 and TRBJ2-1, the complete variable domain reads GAGVSQSPSNKVTEKGKDVELRCDPISGHTALYWYRQSLGQGLEFLIYFQGNSAPDKSGLPSDRFSAERTGGSVSTLTIQRTQQEDSAVYLCASRVAGSQVGEQFFGPGTRLTVL.

The table lists this clone with a few counts. V is TRBV4-2 and J is TRBJ2-1, with 7 bases that match TRBD2. The CDR3 extends over 14 amino acids. V lost 0 bases to trimming and J lost 9 bases; unmatched junction nucleotides: 5. Germline V lookup: CDR1 LGHNA, CDR2 YNFKEQ. The CDR3 coding sequence is TGTGCCAGCAGCCAAGAAACCCTAGCGGCTGAGCAGTTCTTC. Translated, it gives CASSQETLAAEQFF.

The CDR3 protein is CASIQGIGASNYGYTF. The CDR3 DNA reads as TGTGCCTCTATCCAGGGGATCGGTGCGTCGAACTATGGCTACACCTTC. V gene TRBV19 combines with J gene TRBJ1-2, with TRBD1 as a possible D gene (6 bases). The V and J ends lost 11 bases and 2 bases respectively, with 24 bases between them. CDR1 is LNHDA, CDR2 SQIVND, per germline (reference sequence). This CDR3 contains 16 residues.

This clone was recorded once. The chain couples TRBV12-3 or TRBV12-4 to TRBJ1-1; 7 nucleotides match TRBD1. Trimming at V came to 5 bases and at J to 6 bases, leaving 6 bases not matched to a gene. The CDR3 is 13 residues long. CDR3 amino acids: CASSPQGGPEAFF. The CDR3, as DNA: TGTGCCAGCAGTCCCCAGGGGGGCCCTGAAGCTTTCTTT.

The chain couples TRBV11-2 to TRBJ2-2; D is unclear. V was trimmed by 3 bases and J by 5 bases, leaving 10 bases between them. Germline CDR1 and CDR2: SGHAT and FQNNGV. The CDR3 has 14 residues. CDR3 sequence (DNA): TGTGCCAGCAGCTTGGCCTCACGAACCGGGGAGCTGTTTTTT. It encodes CASSLASRTGELFF.

The chain combines TRBV29-1 with TRBJ1-3; TRBD1 aligns across 7 bases. The CDR3 consists of 14 residues. Germline values: CDR1 SQVTM, CDR2 ANQGSEA. Losses at the gene ends were 7 bases for V and 2 bases for J; bases not matched to a gene: 8. Here the CDR3 DNA reads TGCAGCGCAAAGGGGGCATCCACTGGAAACACCATATATTTT. Translating it yields CSAKGASTGNTIYF. Together with reference TRBV29-1 and TRBJ1-3, the CDR3 gives the full variable domain: SAVISQKPSRDICQRGTSLTIQCQVDSQVTMMFWYRQQPGQSLTLIATANQGSEATYESGFVIDKFPISRPNLTFSTLTVSNMSPEDSSIYLCSAKGASTGNTIYFGEGSWLTVV.

J is TRBJ2-7 and V is TRBV5-1; 7 bases are a match to TRBD1. V dropped 2 bases and J dropped 6; count of bases not matched to a gene: 17. Per the germline V gene, CDR1 is SGHRS and CDR2 is YFSETQ. The length of the CDR3 is 17 residues. This CDR3 reads CASSFGQAGWSVSEQYF. In nucleotides, the CDR3 is TGCGCCAGCAGCTTTGGACAGGCGGGCTGGTCGGTAAGCGAGCAGTACTTC. Together with reference TRBV5-1 and TRBJ2-7, the CDR3 gives the full variable domain: KAGVTQTPRYLIKTRGQQVTLSCSPISGHRSVSWYQQTPGQGLQFLFEYFSETQRNKGNFPGRFSGRQFSNSRSEMNVSTLELGDSALYLCASSFGQAGWSVSEQYFGPGTRLTVT.

The chain links TRBV19 to TRBJ1-2; 8 bases agree with TRBD1. The J segment lost 7 bases and the V segment lost 8 bases, leaving 9 bases of the junction unmatched. Germline CDR1 reads LNHDA; CDR2 reads SQIVND (reference sequence). This CDR3 has 13 residues. CDR3 region: CASSKTGAIGYTF. CDR3 coding DNA: TGTGCCAGTTCCAAGACAGGGGCGATTGGCTACACCTTC.

The rearrangement uses TRBV5-1 and TRBJ2-7, with D possibly TRBD1 on 6 matching bases. CDR1 SGHRS and CDR2 YFSETQ come from the germline V gene. This CDR3 is 13 amino acids long. The germline V and J ends were trimmed by 3 bases and 7 bases, with 14 bases remaining between them. CDR3 region: CASSSDRATEQYF. As DNA, the CDR3 is TGCGCCAGCAGCTCGGACAGAGCTACGGAGCAGTACTTC.

The chain recombines TRBV12-5 with TRBJ2-2, with 8 bases identical to TRBD1. V dropped 0 bases and J dropped 5; count of bases not matched to a gene: 2. The CDR3 sequence is 15 residues long. CDR1 and CDR2 from the germline V gene are LGHNT and FRNRAP. CDR3 region: CASGLVQGVTGELFF. CDR3 nucleotides: TGTGCTAGTGGTTTGGTACAGGGGGTTACCGGGGAGCTGTTTTTT.

This CDR3 is CASSSRTSNQPQHF. The CDR3 nucleotides are TGTGCCAGCAGCTCCCGGACAAGCAATCAGCCCCAGCATTTT. The V gene is TRBV7-8, the J gene TRBJ1-5; possible D gene TRBD1, 5 bases. This CDR3 has 14 amino acids. Germline CDR1 and CDR2: SGHVS and FQNEAQ. V was shortened by 4 bases and J by 1 base, with 8 bases between the two germline ends.

The J gene is TRBJ2-2, the V gene TRBV5-1; the match to TRBD2 covers 7 bases. V shed 3 bases, J shed 10 bases, and the junction held 3 bases outside the gene matches. CDR1 is SGHRS, CDR2 YFSETQ, per germline. There are 12 residues in the CDR3. CDR3 nucleotides: TGCGCCAGCAGCTCTGCGGGAGAGGAGCTGTTTTTT. Its protein is CASSSAGEELFF.

The chain uses TRBV4-3 and TRBJ2-3; 12 positions match TRBD2. Germline V gene sequence: CDR1 LGHNA, CDR2 YSLEER. The trim removed 1 base at V and 5 bases at J, leaving 7 bases unmatched. CDR3 length: 17 amino acids. CDR3 sequence: CASSQGLSGLAGDTQYF. CDR3 nucleotide sequence: TGCGCCAGCAGCCAAGGATTATCGGGACTAGCGGGAGATACGCAGTATTTT.